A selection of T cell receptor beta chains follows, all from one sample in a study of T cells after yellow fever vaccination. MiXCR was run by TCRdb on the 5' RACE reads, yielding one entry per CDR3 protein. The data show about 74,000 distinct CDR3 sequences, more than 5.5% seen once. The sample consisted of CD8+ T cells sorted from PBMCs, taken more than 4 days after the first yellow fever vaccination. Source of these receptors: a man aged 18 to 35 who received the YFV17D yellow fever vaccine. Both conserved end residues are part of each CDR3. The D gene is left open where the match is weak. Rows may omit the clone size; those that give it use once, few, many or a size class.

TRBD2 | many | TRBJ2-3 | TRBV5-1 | TGCGCCAGCAGCCCCGGGGAAAGCGGGGGGGACACAGATACGCAGTATTTT | CASSPGESGGDTDTQYF
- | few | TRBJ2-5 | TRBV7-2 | TGTGCCAGCAGCACCTGGGTGACAGACGAAGAGACCCAGTACTTC | CASSTWVTDEETQYF
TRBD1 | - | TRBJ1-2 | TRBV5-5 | TGTGCCAGCAGCCCCGAGCTGGGACAGGGGATTACCTATGGCTACACCTTC | CASSPELGQGITYGYTF
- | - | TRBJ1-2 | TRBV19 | TGTGCCAGTAAACACCCAGGGGATGGCTACACCTTC | CASKHPGDGYTF
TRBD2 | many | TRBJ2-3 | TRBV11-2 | TGTGCCAGCAGCTCCCCCCGGGGGCGGGGGGGTAGCACAGATACGCAGTATTTT | CASSSPRGRGGSTDTQYF
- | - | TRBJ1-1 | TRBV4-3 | TGCGCCAGCAGCCAAGATTCCGGGGGCGGGGGCACTGAAGCTTTCTTT | CASSQDSGGGGTEAFF
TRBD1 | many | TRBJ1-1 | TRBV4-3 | TGCGCCAGCAGCCAAGCCCTCCGGGACAGGGGGTTCGGTGAAGCTTTCTTT | CASSQALRDRGFGEAFF
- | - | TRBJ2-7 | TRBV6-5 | TGTGCCAGCAGTTATTGGGGGGCCGAGGCCGAGCAGTACTTC | CASSYWGAEAEQYF
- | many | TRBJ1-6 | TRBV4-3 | TGCGCCAGCAGCCAAGATAGGATCTTCAATTCACCCCTCCACTTT | CASSQDRIFNSPLHF
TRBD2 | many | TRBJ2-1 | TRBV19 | TGTGCCAGTAGTATACTGAGCGGGGGAGTCAATGAGCAGTTCTTC | CASSILSGGVNEQFF
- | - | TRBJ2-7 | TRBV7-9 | TGTGCCAGCAGCGGCCCAGGGGGGGTCGGGGAGCAGTACTTC | CASSGPGGVGEQYF
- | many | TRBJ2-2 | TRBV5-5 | TGTGCCAGCAGCTTGGCGCCCACCGGGGAGCTGTTTTTT | CASSLAPTGELFF
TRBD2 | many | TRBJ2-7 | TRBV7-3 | TGTGCCAGCAGCTTAGGGGGCGGGGGGGCCTACGAGCAGTACTTC | CASSLGGGGAYEQYF
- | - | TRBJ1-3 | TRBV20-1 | TGCAGTGCTAGCGGGACATGGAGGCGAAACACCATATATTTT | CSASGTWRRNTIYF
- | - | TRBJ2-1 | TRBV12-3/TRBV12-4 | TGTGCCAGCAGCTCCTTTAGCTCCTACAATGAGCAGTTCTTC | CASSSFSSYNEQFF
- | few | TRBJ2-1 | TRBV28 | TGTGCCAGCAGTCCTACCAGGTTAGCCTCGGAGCAGTTCTTC | CASSPTRLASEQFF
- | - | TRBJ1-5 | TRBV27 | TGTGCCAGCAGTTTAGGAGGGCCAAACCAGCCCCAGCATTTT | CASSLGGPNQPQHF
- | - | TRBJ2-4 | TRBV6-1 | TGTGCCAGCAAAGAGACATTGGGTTCAAAAAACATTCAGTACTTC | CASKETLGSKNIQYF